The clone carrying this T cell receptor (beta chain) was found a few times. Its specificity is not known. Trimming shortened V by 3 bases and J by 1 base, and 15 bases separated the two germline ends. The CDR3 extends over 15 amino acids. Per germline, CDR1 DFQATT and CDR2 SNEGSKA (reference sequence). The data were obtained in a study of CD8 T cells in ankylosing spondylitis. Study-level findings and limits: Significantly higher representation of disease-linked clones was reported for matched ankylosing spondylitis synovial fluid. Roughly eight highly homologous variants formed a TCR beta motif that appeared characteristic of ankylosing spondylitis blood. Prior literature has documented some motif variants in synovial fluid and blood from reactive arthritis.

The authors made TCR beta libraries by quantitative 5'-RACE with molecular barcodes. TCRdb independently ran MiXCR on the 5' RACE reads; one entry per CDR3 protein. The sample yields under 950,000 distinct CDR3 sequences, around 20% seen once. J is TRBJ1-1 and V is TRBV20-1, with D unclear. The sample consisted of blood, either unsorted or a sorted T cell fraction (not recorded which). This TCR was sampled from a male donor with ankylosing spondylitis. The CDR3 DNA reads TGCAGTGCTAGTTTAATCCTACGGGGGAACACTGAAGCTTTCTTT. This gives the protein CSASLILRGNTEAFF.